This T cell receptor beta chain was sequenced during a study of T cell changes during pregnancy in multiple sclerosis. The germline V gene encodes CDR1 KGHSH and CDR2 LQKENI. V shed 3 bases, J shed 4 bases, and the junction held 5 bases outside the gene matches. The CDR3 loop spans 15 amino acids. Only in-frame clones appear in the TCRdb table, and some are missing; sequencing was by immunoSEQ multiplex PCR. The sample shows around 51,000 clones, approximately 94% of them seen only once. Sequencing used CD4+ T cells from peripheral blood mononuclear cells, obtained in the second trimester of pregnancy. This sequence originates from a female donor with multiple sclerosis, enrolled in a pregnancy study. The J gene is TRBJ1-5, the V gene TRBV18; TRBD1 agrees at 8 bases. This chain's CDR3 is CASSPSGQGNQPQHF. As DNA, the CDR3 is TGTGCCAGCTCACCCAGTGGACAGGGAAATCAGCCCCAGCATTTT.